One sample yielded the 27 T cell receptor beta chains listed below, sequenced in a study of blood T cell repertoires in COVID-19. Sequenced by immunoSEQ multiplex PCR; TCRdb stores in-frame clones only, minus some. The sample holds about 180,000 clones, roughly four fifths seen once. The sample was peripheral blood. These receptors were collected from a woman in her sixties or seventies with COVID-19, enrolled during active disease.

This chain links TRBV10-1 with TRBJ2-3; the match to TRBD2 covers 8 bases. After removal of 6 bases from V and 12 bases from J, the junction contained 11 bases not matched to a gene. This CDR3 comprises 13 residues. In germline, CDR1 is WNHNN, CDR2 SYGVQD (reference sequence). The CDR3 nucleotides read TGCGCCAGCAGCCTCCGGGAGGGCAGGCTACAGTATTTT. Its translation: CASSLREGRLQYF.

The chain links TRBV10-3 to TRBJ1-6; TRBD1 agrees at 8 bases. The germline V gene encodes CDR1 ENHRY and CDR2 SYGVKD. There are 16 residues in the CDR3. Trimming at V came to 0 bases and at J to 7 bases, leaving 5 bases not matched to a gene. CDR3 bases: TGTGCCATCAGTGAGTCGGGGACAGGTCAAAATTCACCCCTCCACTTT. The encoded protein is CAISESGTGQNSPLHF.

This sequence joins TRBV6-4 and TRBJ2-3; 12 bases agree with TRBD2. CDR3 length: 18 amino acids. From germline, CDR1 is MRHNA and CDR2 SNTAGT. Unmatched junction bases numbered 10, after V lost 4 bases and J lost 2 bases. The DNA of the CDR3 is TGTGCCAGCAGTGCCCCGGGACTAGCGGGCCCGATCACAGATACGCAGTATTTT. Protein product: CASSAPGLAGPITDTQYF.

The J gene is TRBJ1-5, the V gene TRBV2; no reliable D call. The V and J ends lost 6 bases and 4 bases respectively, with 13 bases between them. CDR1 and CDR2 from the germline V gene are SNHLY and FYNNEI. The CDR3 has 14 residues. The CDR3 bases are TGTGCCAGCAGCTCAACAGAGTCTAATCAGCCCCAGCATTTT. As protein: CASSSTESNQPQHF.

CDR3 sequence reads: CASSPRQGSRQPQHF. DNA for the CDR3: TGTGCCAGCAGTCCGCGACAGGGATCGAGGCAGCCCCAGCATTTT. The chain carries TRBV6-5 and TRBJ1-5; 7 nucleotides line up with TRBD1. CDR1 and CDR2 (germline): MNHEY, SVGAGI. The CDR3 is 15 amino acids. Germline trimming cut 5 bases from V and 7 bases from J; bases unmatched to any gene: 11.

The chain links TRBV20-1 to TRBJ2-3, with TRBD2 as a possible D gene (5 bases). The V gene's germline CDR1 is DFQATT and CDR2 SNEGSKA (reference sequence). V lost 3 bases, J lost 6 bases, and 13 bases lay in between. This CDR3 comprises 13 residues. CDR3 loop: CSASGERADTQYF. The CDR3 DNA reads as TGCAGTGCTAGTGGAGAGAGGGCGGATACGCAGTATTTT.

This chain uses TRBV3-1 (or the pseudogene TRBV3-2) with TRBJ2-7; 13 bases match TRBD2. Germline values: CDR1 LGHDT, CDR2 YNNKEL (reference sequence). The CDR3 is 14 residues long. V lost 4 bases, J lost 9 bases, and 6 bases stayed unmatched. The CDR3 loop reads CASSLRTSGRMQYF. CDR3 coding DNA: TGTGCCAGCAGCCTGCGGACTAGCGGGAGAATGCAGTACTTC.

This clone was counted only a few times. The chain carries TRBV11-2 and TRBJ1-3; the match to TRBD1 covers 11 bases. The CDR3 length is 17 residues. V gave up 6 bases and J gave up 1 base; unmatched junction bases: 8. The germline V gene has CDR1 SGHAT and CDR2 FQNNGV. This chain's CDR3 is CASRRRTGGESGNTIYF. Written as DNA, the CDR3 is TGTGCCAGCAGGAGGCGGACAGGGGGCGAATCTGGAAACACCATATATTTT.

CDR3 DNA: TGCGCCAGCAGCTTGGCGACAGTAGGAATCTCCTACGAGCAGTACTTC. As protein: CASSLATVGISYEQYF. The V call is TRBV5-1, the J call TRBJ2-7, with a possible D match to TRBD1 (5 bases). V was clipped by 0 bases and J by 0 bases, with 13 bases between them. The CDR3 consists of 16 residues. Germline V CDR1 and CDR2: SGHRS, YFSETQ.

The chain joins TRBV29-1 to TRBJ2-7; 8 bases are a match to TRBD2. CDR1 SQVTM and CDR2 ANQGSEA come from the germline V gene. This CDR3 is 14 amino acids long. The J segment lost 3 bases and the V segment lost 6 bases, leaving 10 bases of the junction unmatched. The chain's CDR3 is CSVVNSGKSYEQYF. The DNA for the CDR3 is TGCAGCGTCGTGAATAGCGGGAAAAGCTACGAGCAGTACTTC.

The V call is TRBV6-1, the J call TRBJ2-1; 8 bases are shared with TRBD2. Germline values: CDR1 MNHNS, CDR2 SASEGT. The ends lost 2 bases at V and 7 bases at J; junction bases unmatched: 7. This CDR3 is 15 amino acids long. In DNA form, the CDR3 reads TGTGCCAGCAGTGAAAGAAGCGGGAGCCTAAATGAGCAGTTCTTC. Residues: CASSERSGSLNEQFF.

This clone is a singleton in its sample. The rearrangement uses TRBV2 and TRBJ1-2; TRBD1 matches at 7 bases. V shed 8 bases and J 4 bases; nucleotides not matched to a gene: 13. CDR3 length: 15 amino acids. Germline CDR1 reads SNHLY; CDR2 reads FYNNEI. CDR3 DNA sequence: TGTGCCAGCTTCCCAGGGAACAGGGGCCCCTATGGCTACACCTTC. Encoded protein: CASFPGNRGPYGYTF.

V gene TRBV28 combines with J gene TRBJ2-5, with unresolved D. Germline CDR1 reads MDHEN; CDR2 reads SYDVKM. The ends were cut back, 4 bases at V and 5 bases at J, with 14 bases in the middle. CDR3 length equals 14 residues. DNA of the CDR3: TGTGCCAGCAGTTCAGAGGTATTGCGGGAGACCCAGTACTTC. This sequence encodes CASSSEVLRETQYF.

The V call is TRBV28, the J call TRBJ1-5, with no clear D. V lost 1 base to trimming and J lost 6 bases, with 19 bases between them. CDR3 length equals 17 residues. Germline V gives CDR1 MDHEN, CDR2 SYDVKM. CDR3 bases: TGTGCCAGCAGTTTATTCGTGGGTAGAGGTGTTGCTCAGCCCCAGCATTTT. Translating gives CASSLFVGRGVAQPQHF. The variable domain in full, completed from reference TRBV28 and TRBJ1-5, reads DVKVTQSSRYLVKRTGEKVFLECVQDMDHENMFWYRQDPGLGLRLIYFSYDVKMKEKGDIPEGYSVSREKKERFSLILESASTNQTSMYLCASSLFVGRGVAQPQHFGDGTRLSIL.

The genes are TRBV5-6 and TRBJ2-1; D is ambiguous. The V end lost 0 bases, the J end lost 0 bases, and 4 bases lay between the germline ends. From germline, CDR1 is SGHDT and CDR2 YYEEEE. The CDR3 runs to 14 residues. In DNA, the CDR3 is TGTGCCAGCAGCTTGGGTATCTCCTACAATGAGCAGTTCTTC. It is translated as CASSLGISYNEQFF.

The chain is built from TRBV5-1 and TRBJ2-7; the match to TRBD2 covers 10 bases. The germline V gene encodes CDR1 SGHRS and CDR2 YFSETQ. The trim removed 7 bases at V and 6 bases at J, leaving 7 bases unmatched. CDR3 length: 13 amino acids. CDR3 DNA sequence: TGCGCCAGCCGGCTAGCGGGAGTTGGCGAGCAGTACTTC. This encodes CASRLAGVGEQYF.

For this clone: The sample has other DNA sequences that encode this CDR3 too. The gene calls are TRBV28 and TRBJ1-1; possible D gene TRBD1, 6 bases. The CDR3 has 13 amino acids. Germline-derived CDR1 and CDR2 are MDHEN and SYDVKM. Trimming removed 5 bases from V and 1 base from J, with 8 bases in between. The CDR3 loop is CASSQTGNTEAFF. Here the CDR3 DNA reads TGTGCCAGCAGTCAGACAGGGAACACTGAAGCTTTCTTT. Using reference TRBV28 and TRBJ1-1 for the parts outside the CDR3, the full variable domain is DVKVTQSSRYLVKRTGEKVFLECVQDMDHENMFWYRQDPGLGLRLIYFSYDVKMKEKGDIPEGYSVSREKKERFSLILESASTNQTSMYLCASSQTGNTEAFFGQGTRLTVV.

CDR3 nucleotides: TGTGCCAGCTCACCCCAGGGGAATCTGAACACTGAAGCTTTCTTT. This codes for CASSPQGNLNTEAFF. The J gene is TRBJ1-1, the V gene TRBV18; D may be TRBD1 (6 bases). Germline CDR1 and CDR2: KGHSH and LQKENI. The CDR3 has 15 residues. V was cut by 3 bases and J by 0 bases, with 11 bases left in between.

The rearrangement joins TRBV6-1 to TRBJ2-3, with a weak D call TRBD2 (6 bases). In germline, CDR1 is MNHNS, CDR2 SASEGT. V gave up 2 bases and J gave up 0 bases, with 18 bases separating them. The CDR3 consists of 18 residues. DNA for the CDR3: TGTGCCAGCAGTGAAAGGAAATTTTCTAGCGCTAGCACAGATACGCAGTATTTT. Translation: CASSERKFSSASTDTQYF.

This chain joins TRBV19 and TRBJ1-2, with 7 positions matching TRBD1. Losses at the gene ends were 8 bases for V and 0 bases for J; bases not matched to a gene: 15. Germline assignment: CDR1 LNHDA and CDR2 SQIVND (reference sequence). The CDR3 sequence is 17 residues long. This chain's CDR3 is CASADDRESPPNYGYTF. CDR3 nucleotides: TGTGCCAGTGCGGACGACAGGGAAAGTCCGCCTAACTATGGCTACACCTTC.

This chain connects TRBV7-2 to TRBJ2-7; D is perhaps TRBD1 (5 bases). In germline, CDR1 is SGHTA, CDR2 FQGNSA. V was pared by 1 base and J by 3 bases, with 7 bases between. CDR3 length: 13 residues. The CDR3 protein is CASSLGQNYEQYF. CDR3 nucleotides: TGTGCCAGCAGCTTAGGACAGAACTACGAGCAGTACTTC.

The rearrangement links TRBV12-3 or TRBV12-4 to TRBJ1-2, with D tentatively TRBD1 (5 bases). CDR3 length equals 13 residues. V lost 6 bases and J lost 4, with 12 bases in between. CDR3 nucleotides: TGTGCCAGCAGAGGGGCCTTAAGCTATGGCTACACCTTC. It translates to CASRGALSYGYTF.

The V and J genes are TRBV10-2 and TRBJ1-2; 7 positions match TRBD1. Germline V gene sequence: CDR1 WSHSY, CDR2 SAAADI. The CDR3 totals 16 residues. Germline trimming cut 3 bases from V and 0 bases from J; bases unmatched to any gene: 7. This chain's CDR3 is CASSEGGTVANYGYTF. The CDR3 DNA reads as TGCGCCAGCAGTGAAGGGGGGACAGTTGCTAACTATGGCTACACCTTC.

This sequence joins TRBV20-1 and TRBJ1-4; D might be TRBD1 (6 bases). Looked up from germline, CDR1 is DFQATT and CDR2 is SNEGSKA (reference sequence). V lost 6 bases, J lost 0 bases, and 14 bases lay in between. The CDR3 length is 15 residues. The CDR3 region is CSASKDRATNEKLFF. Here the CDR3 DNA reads TGCAGTGCCAGTAAGGACAGAGCAACTAATGAAAAACTGTTTTTT.

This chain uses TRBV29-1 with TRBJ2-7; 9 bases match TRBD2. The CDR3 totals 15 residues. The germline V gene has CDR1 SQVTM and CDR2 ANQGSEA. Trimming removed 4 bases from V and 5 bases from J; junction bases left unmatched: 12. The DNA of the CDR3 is TGCAGCGTTGTATTTGGCGGGAGGGCCACAAACGAGCAGTACTTC. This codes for CSVVFGGRATNEQYF.

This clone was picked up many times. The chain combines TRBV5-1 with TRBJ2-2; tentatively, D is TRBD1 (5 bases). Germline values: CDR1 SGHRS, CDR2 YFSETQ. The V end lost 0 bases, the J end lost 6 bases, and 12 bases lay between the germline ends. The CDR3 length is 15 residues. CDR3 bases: TGCGCCAGCAGCTTGGGGCAGGGTTGGGCCGGGGAGCTGTTTTTT. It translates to CASSLGQGWAGELFF.

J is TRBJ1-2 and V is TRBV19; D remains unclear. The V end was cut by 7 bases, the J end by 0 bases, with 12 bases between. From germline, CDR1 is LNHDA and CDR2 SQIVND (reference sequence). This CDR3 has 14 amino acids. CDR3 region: CASTPGAPNYGYTF. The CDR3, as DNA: TGTGCCAGTACTCCGGGAGCCCCTAACTATGGCTACACCTTC.